The source of this T cell receptor (beta chain) is a study of T cells after yellow fever vaccination. Looking at the study overall: SMART-Seq v4 Ultra Low Input prepared libraries from low-cell fractions.

The ends were cut back, 4 bases at V and 0 bases at J, with 4 bases in the middle. The CDR3 spans 13 residues. CDR1 and CDR2 from the germline V gene are MNHEY and SVGEGT. A process of 5'RACE template switching, which added a universal primer site and UMIs, was used to make TCR cDNA. MiXCR was run by TCRdb on the 5' RACE reads, yielding one entry per CDR3 protein. This sample yields about 170,000 distinct CDR3 sequences, of which roughly 11% are seen a single time; 30% to 45% belongs to the top ten. In this sample, this clonotype turned up a few times. The input for sequencing was CD8+ T cells sorted from PBMCs, taken 15 days after the yellow fever booster vaccination. The TCR sequence derives from a man aged 18 to 30 who received the YFV17D yellow fever vaccine. V usage is TRBV6-2 or TRBV6-3 and J usage is TRBJ2-4; D gene ambiguous. The CDR3 nucleotides read TGTGCCAGCAGTTTTCTAGCCAAAAACATTCAGTACTTC. It translates to CASSFLAKNIQYF.